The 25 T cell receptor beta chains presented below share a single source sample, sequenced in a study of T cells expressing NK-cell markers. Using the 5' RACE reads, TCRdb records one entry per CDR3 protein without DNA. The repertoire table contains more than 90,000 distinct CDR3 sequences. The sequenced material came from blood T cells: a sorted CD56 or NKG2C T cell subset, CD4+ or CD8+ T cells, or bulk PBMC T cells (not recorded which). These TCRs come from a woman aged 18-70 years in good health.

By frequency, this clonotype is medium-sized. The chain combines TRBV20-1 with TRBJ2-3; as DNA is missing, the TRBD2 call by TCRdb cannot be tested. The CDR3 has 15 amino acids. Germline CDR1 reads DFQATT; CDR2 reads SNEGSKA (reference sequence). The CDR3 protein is CSASPGLADTDTQYF.

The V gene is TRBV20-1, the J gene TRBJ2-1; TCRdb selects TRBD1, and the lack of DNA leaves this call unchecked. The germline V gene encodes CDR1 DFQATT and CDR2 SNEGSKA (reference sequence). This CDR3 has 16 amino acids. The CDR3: CSARGYSGAAYNEQFF.

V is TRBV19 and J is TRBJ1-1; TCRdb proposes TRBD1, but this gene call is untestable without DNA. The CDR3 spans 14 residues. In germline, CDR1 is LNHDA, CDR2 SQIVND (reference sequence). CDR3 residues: CASSRTTGRTEAFF.

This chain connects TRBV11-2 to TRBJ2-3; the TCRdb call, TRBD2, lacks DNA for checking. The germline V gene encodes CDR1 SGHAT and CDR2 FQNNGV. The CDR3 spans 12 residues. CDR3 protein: CASSHIRDSEYF.

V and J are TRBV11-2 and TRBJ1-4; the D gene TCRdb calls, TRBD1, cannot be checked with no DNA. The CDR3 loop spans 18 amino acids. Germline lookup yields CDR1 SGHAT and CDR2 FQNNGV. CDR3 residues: CASSLDNWDGGHNEKLFF.

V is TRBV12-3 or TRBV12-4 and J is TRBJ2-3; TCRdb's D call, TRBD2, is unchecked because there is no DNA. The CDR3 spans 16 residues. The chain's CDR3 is CASSSTSGGPTDTQYF.

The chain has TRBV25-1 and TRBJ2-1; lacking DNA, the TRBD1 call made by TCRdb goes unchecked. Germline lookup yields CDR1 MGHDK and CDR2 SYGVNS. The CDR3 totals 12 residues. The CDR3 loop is CAAALTGDEQFF.

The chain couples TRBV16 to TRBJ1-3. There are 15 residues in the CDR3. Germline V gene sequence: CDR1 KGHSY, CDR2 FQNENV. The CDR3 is CASSQSAVSGNTIYF.

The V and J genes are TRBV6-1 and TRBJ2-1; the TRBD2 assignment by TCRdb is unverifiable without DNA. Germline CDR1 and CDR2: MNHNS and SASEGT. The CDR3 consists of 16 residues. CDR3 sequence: CATTPSTSGSYNEQFF.

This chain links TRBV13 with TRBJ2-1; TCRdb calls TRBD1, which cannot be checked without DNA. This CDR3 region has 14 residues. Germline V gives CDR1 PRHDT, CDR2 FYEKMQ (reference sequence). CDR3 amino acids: CATSSRDRYNEQFF.

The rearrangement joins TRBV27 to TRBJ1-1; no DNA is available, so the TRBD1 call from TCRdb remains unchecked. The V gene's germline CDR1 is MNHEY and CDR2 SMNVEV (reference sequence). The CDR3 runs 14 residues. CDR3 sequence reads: CASSLFGGNAEAFF.

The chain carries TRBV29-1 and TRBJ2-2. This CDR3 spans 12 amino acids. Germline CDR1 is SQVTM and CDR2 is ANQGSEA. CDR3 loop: CSVHVNTGELFF.

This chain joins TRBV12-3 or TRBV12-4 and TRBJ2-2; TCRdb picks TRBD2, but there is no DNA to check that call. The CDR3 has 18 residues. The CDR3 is CASSPPPWTSGDTGELFF.

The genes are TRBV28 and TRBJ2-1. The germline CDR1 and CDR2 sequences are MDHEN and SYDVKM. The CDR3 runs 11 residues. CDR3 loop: CASISYNEQFF.

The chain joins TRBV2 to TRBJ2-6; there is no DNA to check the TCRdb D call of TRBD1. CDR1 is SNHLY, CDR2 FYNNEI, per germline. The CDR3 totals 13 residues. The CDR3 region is CAGYSPGANVLTF.

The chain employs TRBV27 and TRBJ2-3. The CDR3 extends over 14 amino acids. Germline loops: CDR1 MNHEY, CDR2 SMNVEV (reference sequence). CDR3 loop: CASSLSFDSDTQYF.

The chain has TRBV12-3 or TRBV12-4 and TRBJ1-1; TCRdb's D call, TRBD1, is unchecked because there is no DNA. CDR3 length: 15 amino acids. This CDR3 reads CATRDGGGVNTEAFF.

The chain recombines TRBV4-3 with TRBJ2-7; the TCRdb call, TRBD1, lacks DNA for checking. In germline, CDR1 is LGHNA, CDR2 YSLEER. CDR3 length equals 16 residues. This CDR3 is CASSQDRHPPGYEQYF.

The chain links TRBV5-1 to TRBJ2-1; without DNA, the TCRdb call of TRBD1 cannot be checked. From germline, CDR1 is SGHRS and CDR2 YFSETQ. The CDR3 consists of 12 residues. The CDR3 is CASSPLVDEQFF.

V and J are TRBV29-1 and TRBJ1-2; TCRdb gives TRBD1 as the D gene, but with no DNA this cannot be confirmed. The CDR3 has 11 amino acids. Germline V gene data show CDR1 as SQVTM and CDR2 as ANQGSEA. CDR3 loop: CSVAGVYGYTF. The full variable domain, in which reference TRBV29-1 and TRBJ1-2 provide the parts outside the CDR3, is SAVISQKPSRDICQRGTSLTIQCQVDSQVTMMFWYRQQPGQSLTLIATANQGSEATYESGFVIDKFPISRPNLTFSTLTVSNMSPEDSSIYLCSVAGVYGYTFGSGTRLTVV.

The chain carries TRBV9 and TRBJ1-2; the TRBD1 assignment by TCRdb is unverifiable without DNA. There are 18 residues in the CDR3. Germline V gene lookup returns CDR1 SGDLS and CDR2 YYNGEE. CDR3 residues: CASSVAGDPWAYNYGYTF.

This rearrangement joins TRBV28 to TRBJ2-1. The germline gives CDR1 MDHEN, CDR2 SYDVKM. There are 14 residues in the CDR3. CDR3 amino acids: CASSSEVSHNEQFF.

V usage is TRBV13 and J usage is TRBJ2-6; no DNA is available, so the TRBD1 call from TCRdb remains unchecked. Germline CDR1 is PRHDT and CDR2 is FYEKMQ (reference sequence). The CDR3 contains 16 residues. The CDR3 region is CASSAQYPAGANVLTF.

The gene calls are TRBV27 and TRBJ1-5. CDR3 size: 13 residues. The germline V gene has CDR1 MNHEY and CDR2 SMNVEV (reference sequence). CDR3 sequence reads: CASTPTQGQPQHF.

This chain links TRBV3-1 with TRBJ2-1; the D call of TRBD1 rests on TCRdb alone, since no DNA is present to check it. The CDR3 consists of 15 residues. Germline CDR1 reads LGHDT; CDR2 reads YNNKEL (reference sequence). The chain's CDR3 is CASSLRVPPYNEQFF.